A selection of T cell receptor beta chains follows, all from one sample in a study of metastatic and nonmetastatic thyroid tumors. Through MiXCR, TCRdb re-clonotyped the PCR reads. The sample lists roughly 48,000 clones, roughly 18% occurring once. Sample: blood. These receptors were taken from a female donor with papillary thyroid cancer or a benign thyroid nodule (not recorded which). Some clones in this sample may be carry-over from other donors' samples. The CDR3 runs from the conserved cysteine through the conserved F or W. The D gene is left open where the match is weak.

cdr3_aa | v_call | d_call | j_call
CASSNTGISPQHF | TRBV19 | - | TRBJ1-5
CASSAVSDQPQHF | TRBV6-1 | - | TRBJ1-5
CASSLDDRLPYNEQFF | TRBV7-8 | - | TRBJ2-1
CASSQVLASEQYF | TRBV4-1 | - | TRBJ2-7
CASSLSNTLVDTQYF | TRBV27 | - | TRBJ2-3
CASSWSTGVRSGANVLTF | TRBV13 | TRBD1 | TRBJ2-6
CASSQPLTDSGYTF | TRBV4-1 | - | TRBJ1-2
CASRSPDGGTYEQYF | TRBV10-2 | - | TRBJ2-7
CATSVWYGELFF | TRBV24-1 | - | TRBJ2-2
CASRYTGDHNSPLHF | TRBV5-1 | TRBD1 | TRBJ1-6
CASSLSALSGVNEQFF | TRBV7-7 | - | TRBJ2-1
CASSHQGGQPGGYTF | TRBV6-1 | TRBD1 | TRBJ1-2
CASSDRGADEKLFF | TRBV6-1 | - | TRBJ1-4
CASSGNREGRLGYTF | TRBV10-2 | - | TRBJ1-2
CASSGIRLAGGREQFF | TRBV6-1 | TRBD2 | TRBJ2-1
CATKDVYTIYF | TRBV2 | - | TRBJ1-3
CASSLAYGVDGYTF | TRBV5-6 | - | TRBJ1-2
CASSDGLAADTHYF | TRBV5-1 | - | TRBJ2-3
CASSLVIGGAYRTDTQYF | TRBV11-1 | - | TRBJ2-3
CSARVGLLDNEQFF | TRBV20-1 | - | TRBJ2-1
CASSLSPRTGSDTEAFF | TRBV12-3/TRBV12-4 | TRBD1 | TRBJ1-1
CASRQPPLLEQYF | TRBV2 | - | TRBJ2-7
CASSSMAGNLYEQYF | TRBV27 | - | TRBJ2-7
CASSSPKQGFNSPLHF | TRBV7-3 | - | TRBJ1-6
CASRTTGTGIWYQETQYF | TRBV28 | TRBD1 | TRBJ2-5
CASLGDRGDTQYF | TRBV6-1 | TRBD1 | TRBJ2-3
CASSFGNQPQHF | TRBV13 | - | TRBJ1-5
CASSKGHLSATNEKLFF | TRBV19 | - | TRBJ1-4
CASSPFAGVENEQYF | TRBV4-1 | TRBD2 | TRBJ2-7
CASRGTDRGIDSNQPQHF | TRBV6-5 | TRBD1 | TRBJ1-5
CASSQSITGIWNTIYF | TRBV4-1 | - | TRBJ1-3
CASSSTGGAGANVLTF | TRBV6-4 | TRBD1 | TRBJ2-6
CASSPLGSGIYEQYF | TRBV11-2 | TRBD2 | TRBJ2-7
CASSLGHRISYDQYF | TRBV28 | - | TRBJ2-7
CASSFHRILAKNIQYF | TRBV6-5 | - | TRBJ2-4
CASSYDRAGAFF | TRBV5-1 | TRBD1 | TRBJ1-1
CASSDRDGSYNEQFF | TRBV6-1 | - | TRBJ2-1
CSARTGNYEQYF | TRBV20-1 | - | TRBJ2-7
CASSLVRRRGPTDTQYF | TRBV11-1 | - | TRBJ2-3
CASSECSVDTGELFF | TRBV2 | - | TRBJ2-2
CASSFAPGGPYNEQFF | TRBV5-1 | TRBD1 | TRBJ2-1